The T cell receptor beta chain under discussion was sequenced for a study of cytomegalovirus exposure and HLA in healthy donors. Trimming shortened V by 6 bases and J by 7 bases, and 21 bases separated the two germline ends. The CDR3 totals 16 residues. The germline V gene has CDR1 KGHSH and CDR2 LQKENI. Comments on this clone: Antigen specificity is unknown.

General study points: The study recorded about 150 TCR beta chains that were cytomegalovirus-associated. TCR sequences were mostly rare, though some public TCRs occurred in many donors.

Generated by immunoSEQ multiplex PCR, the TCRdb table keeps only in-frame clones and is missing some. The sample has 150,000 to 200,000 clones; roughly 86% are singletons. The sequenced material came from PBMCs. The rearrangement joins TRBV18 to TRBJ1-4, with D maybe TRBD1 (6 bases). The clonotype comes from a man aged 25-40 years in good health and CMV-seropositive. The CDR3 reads CASSLMTGDMGEKLFF. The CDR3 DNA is TGTGCCAGCTCTCTGATGACGGGGGACATGGGTGAAAAACTGTTTTTT.